These 21 T cell receptor beta chains were all obtained from the same sample, sequenced in a study of T cells expressing NK-cell markers. TCRdb derives one entry per CDR3 protein from the 5' RACE reads, leaving out DNA. The specimen's table records about 260,000 distinct CDR3 sequences. Source material: blood T cells: a sorted CD56 or NKG2C T cell subset, CD4+ or CD8+ T cells, or bulk PBMC T cells (not recorded which). The receptors come from a man between 18 and 35 years old in good health.

V gene TRBV11-1 combines with J gene TRBJ2-1; TCRdb selects TRBD2, and the lack of DNA leaves this call unchecked. The germline V gene encodes CDR1 SGHAT and CDR2 FQDESV (reference sequence). CDR3 length: 20 amino acids. The CDR3 spells CASSSHLGVLAGGPYNEQFF. The full variable domain, in which reference TRBV11-1 and TRBJ2-1 provide the parts outside the CDR3, is EAEVAQSPRYKITEKSQAVAFWCDPISGHATLYWYRQILGQGPELLVQFQDESVVDDSQLPKDRFSAERLKGVDSTLKIQPAELGDSAMYLCASSSHLGVLAGGPYNEQFFGPGTRLTVL.

V usage is TRBV5-5 and J usage is TRBJ2-1. This CDR3 is built from 16 residues. Germline V gene lookup returns CDR1 SGHKS and CDR2 YYEKEE (reference sequence). Here the CDR3 reads CASSLLVARSYNEQFF.

The J gene is TRBJ2-1, the V gene TRBV29-1; absent DNA, TCRdb's TRBD2 call cannot be checked. Per the germline V gene, CDR1 is SQVTM and CDR2 is ANQGSEA. The CDR3 consists of 19 residues. The chain's CDR3 is CSVGRRGLAGDSSYNEQFF.

V gene TRBV9 combines with J gene TRBJ2-7. The CDR3 runs to 14 residues. CDR1 is SGDLS and CDR2 is YYNGEE in the germline V gene. The CDR3 here is CASSGDGYSYEQYF.

This chain uses TRBV18 with TRBJ2-1; TCRdb outputs TRBD2, but without DNA this stays unchecked. Germline loops: CDR1 KGHSH, CDR2 LQKENI. The length of the CDR3 is 15 residues. The CDR3 protein is CASSTTSGSRRGQFF.

V is TRBV27 and J is TRBJ1-4; the TCRdb D gene call, TRBD1, has no DNA to confirm it. CDR3 length: 16 amino acids. CDR1 and CDR2 from the germline V gene are MNHEY and SMNVEV (reference sequence). CDR3 residues: CASSRQGANTNEKLFF.

This chain connects TRBV20-1 to TRBJ1-5. In germline, CDR1 is DFQATT, CDR2 SNEGSKA (reference sequence). The CDR3 covers 15 residues. The CDR3 loop reads CSARDASYSNQPQHF.

CDR3 in amino acids: CASSLSQGRNQPQHF. The genes are TRBV5-4 and TRBJ1-5. Germline assignment: CDR1 SGHNT and CDR2 YYREEE (reference sequence). CDR3 size: 15 residues.

The genes are TRBV6-5 and TRBJ1-4; TCRdb's D call, TRBD1, is unchecked because there is no DNA. From germline, CDR1 is MNHEY and CDR2 SVGAGI. This CDR3 has 15 amino acids. CDR3 region: CASSYVAQSGEKLFF.

The chain uses TRBV9 and TRBJ2-5; lacking DNA, the TRBD1 call made by TCRdb goes unchecked. Germline V gene lookup returns CDR1 SGDLS and CDR2 YYNGEE. The CDR3 runs to 15 residues. The CDR3 loop is CASSVDASGQGTQYF.

The CDR3 sequence is CASSGRGYGYTF. The gene calls are TRBV11-3 and TRBJ1-2; there is no DNA to check the TCRdb D call of TRBD1. The length of the CDR3 is 12 residues. Germline CDR1 is SGHNT and CDR2 is YENEEA.

This sequence joins TRBV20-1 and TRBJ2-5. The CDR3 covers 15 residues. CDR1 and CDR2 from the germline V gene are DFQATT and SNEGSKA (reference sequence). The CDR3 spells CSAIRGSSYQETQYF.

The V and J genes are TRBV12-3 or TRBV12-4 and TRBJ2-1. The length of the CDR3 is 14 residues. The CDR3 loop reads CASSYRGTYNEQFF.

The rearrangement joins TRBV29-1 to TRBJ2-1; TCRdb's D call of TRBD2 is untestable without DNA. This CDR3 has 14 amino acids. Germline V gives CDR1 SQVTM, CDR2 ANQGSEA. CDR3 in amino acids: CSVPGLRELNEQFF.

The chain joins TRBV10-3 to TRBJ2-3; TCRdb's D call, TRBD1, is unchecked because there is no DNA. The CDR3 contains 15 residues. The germline V gene has CDR1 ENHRY and CDR2 SYGVKD. CDR3 amino acids: CAISVGQGLADTQYF.

V and J are TRBV20-1 and TRBJ1-2; TCRdb picks TRBD1, but there is no DNA to check that call. Germline lookup yields CDR1 DFQATT and CDR2 SNEGSKA (reference sequence). CDR3 length: 14 amino acids. CDR3 sequence reads: CSATRDGTNYGYTF.

The chain carries TRBV20-1 and TRBJ1-2; TCRdb names TRBD1, which stays unverified in the absence of DNA. The CDR3 sequence is 12 residues long. From germline, CDR1 is DFQATT and CDR2 SNEGSKA (reference sequence). CDR3 sequence reads: CSAPDLNYGYTF.

V usage is TRBV5-1 and J usage is TRBJ1-2; with no DNA, the TCRdb D assignment of TRBD1 cannot be verified. CDR3 length: 15 residues. Per the germline V gene, CDR1 is SGHRS and CDR2 is YFSETQ. The CDR3 here is CASSSGQERSYGYTF.

This chain uses TRBV5-6 with TRBJ2-1; TCRdb names TRBD2, which stays unverified in the absence of DNA. CDR3 length: 15 amino acids. Per the germline V gene, CDR1 is SGHDT and CDR2 is YYEEEE. CDR3 sequence: CASSFGLAGANEQFF.

The V gene is TRBV6-2 or TRBV6-3, the J gene TRBJ1-2; as DNA is missing, the TRBD1 call by TCRdb cannot be tested. Germline CDR1 MNHEY, CDR2 SVGEGT. This CDR3 is built from 13 residues. This CDR3 is CAERGIGTYGYTF.

J is TRBJ2-3 and V is TRBV4-2; TCRdb reports TRBD1, a call that lacks DNA to check it against. CDR1 is LGHNA and CDR2 is YNFKEQ in the germline V gene. CDR3 length equals 17 residues. CDR3: CASSQDRRQGVPDTQYF.